This T cell receptor beta chain was recovered during a study of blood T cell repertoires in COVID-19. Study summary: Sources were T cells, B-cell-depleted T cells, or PBMCs; the material itself was cDNA or gDNA.

This CDR3 has 14 amino acids. With 1 base removed from V and 2 bases from J, the gap between germline ends came to 8 bases. Germline loops: CDR1 LGHNA, CDR2 YNFKEQ. The method was immunoSEQ multiplex PCR; TCRdb's version includes in-frame clones alone and lacks a portion of them. The table has 100,000 to 150,000 clones, less than 90% seen once; the top ten hold more than 20%. The sample taken for sequencing was peripheral blood. V gene TRBV4-2 combines with J gene TRBJ1-2; D may be TRBD1 (5 bases). This TCR derives from a woman of 80 years or more with acute or convalescent COVID-19. The CDR3 spells CASSQGGLNYGYTF. The CDR3 region has the DNA TGTGCCAGCAGCCAAGGGGGCCTGAACTATGGCTACACCTTC.